The entry below gives a single T cell receptor beta chain sequence along with its context. The antigen is undetermined. The V end was cut by 0 bases, the J end by 0 bases, with 9 bases between. Germline CDR1 SGHTA, CDR2 FQGTGA. The CDR3 consists of 16 residues. This sample stems from a study of CD8 T cells in ankylosing spondylitis. Molecular-barcoded quantitative 5'-RACE produced these TCR beta libraries. MiXCR, applied by TCRdb to the 5' RACE reads, yields one record per CDR3 protein. Of about 400,000 distinct CDR3 sequences in the sample, around 24% were seen once. Whole-study results and caveats: A motif in TCR beta, a set of under 10 highly homologous variants, appeared characteristic of ankylosing spondylitis blood. Relatively scarce in peripheral blood, disease-linked clones were CD8+. Earlier work had already found some motif variants in reactive arthritis synovial fluid and blood. Disease-linked clones were reportedly significantly enriched in matched ankylosing spondylitis synovial fluid.

The chain links TRBV7-3 to TRBJ2-1; D gene ambiguous. The clonotype was recovered from a male donor with ankylosing spondylitis. The sequenced material came from blood, either unsorted or a sorted T cell fraction (not recorded which). CDR3 region: CASSLTGKSSYNEQFF. Here the CDR3 DNA reads TGTGCCAGCAGCTTAACGGGCAAAAGCTCCTACAATGAGCAGTTCTTC.